This TCR beta chain was sequenced for a study of naive and memory T cell subsets. In this sample, this clonotype turned up many times. The library had UMIs added by 3' ligation of an oligonucleotide to TCR cDNA. Amplification of ligated cDNA took four PCR rounds with SP2 and nested alpha and beta constant primers. Alpha and beta constant region primers primed reverse transcription for blood and skin samples. Each CDR3 protein is one row after TCRdb ran MiXCR on the 5' RACE reads. The sample yields over 50,000 distinct CDR3 sequences, about 7.1% seen once. CDR1 and CDR2 from the germline V gene are SNHLY and FYNNEI. The CDR3 covers 14 residues. Trimming took off 8 bases at V and 6 bases at J, with 18 bases between the two ends.

This receptor was taken from a female donor in good health. J is TRBJ2-3 and V is TRBV2, with D perhaps matching TRBD2 (7 bases). The CDR3 is CASRGGASSDTQYF. The CDR3 nucleotides read TGTGCCAGCCGAGGGGGGGCAAGTAGTGATACGCAGTATTTT.